Below, 19 T cell receptor beta chains from the same sample are listed, as sequenced in a study of Ad26.COV2.S vaccination and SARS-CoV-2 variants. Described treatment: some 19 received Ad26.COV2.S at low or high dose, single or two shots; about 5 received placebo; per-sample allocation not given. Samples analyzed were those drawn on day 63 after the first vaccine or placebo injection. The table came from immunoSEQ multiplex PCR; TCRdb's copy has only in-frame clones and leaves some out. The repertoire includes approximately 410,000 clones, around 87% of them detected once, and around 3.6% sits in the top ten. This specimen was peripheral blood, taken in a trial of Ad26.COV2.S vaccine versus placebo. These receptor sequences come from a person aged 18-60 years who received the Ad26.COV2.S COVID-19 vaccine or a placebo.

This chain uses TRBV19 with TRBJ2-7; 8 bases map to TRBD1. The ends lost 4 bases at V and 3 bases at J; junction bases unmatched: 11. The CDR3 runs to 16 residues. Germline V gene sequence: CDR1 LNHDA, CDR2 SQIVND (reference sequence). The CDR3 DNA sequence: TGTGCCAGTAGTAAAGGGACAGGTCGGGGGCGCTACGAGCAGTACTTC. The encoded protein is CASSKGTGRGRYEQYF.

The chain is built from TRBV18 and TRBJ1-2; 7 bases are a match to TRBD1. The CDR3 runs 12 residues. Germline V gives CDR1 KGHSH, CDR2 LQKENI. V shed 4 bases, J shed 6 bases, and the junction held 2 bases outside the gene matches. In DNA form, the CDR3 reads TGTGCCAGCTCACAAGACAGGGATGGCTACACCTTC. Protein: CASSQDRDGYTF.

The chain combines TRBV27 with TRBJ1-2; D possibly corresponds to TRBD1 (6 bases). This CDR3 region has 15 residues. The V end lost 5 bases, the J end lost 4 bases, and 17 bases lay between the germline ends. Germline V gene sequence: CDR1 MNHEY, CDR2 SMNVEV (reference sequence). CDR3 nucleotide sequence: TGTGCCAGCAGTGGGGAGAGGGACAACCTCTATGGCTACACCTTC. Amino acid sequence: CASSGERDNLYGYTF.

The J gene is TRBJ2-7, the V gene TRBV18; D tentatively reads TRBD1 or TRBD2 (5 bases each). There are 15 residues in the CDR3. Germline V lookup: CDR1 KGHSH, CDR2 LQKENI. Trimming removed 3 bases from V and 0 bases from J, with 12 bases in between. In DNA form, the CDR3 reads TGTGCCAGCTCACCCCCGGGACGTCACTCCTACGAGCAGTACTTC. Amino acid sequence: CASSPPGRHSYEQYF.

This clone has a single count. This chain joins TRBV30 and TRBJ1-2, with D perhaps TRBD1 (5 bases). Trimming cost V 1 base and J 4 bases, with 13 bases left between them. Germline CDR1 is GTSNPN and CDR2 is SVGIG (reference sequence). This CDR3 region has 14 residues. CDR3 amino acids: CAWSEIWGAYGYTF. The CDR3 region has the DNA TGTGCCTGGAGTGAAATTTGGGGCGCCTATGGCTACACCTTC. The full variable domain, in which reference TRBV30 and TRBJ1-2 provide the parts outside the CDR3, is SQTIHQWPATLVQPVGSPLSLECTVEGTSNPNLYWYRQAAGRGLQLLFYSVGIGQISSEVPQNLSASRPQDRQFILSSKKLLLSDSGFYLCAWSEIWGAYGYTFGSGTRLTVV.

The chain uses TRBV14 and TRBJ1-1; TRBD1 might be the D (5 bases). The CDR3 runs to 13 residues. CDR1 is SGHDN and CDR2 is FVKESK in the germline V gene. Deletions cut 1 base from V and 8 bases from J, with 11 bases between. Here the CDR3 DNA reads TGTGCCAGCAGCCAAGTCCAGGGCCTGGAAGCTTTCTTT. As protein: CASSQVQGLEAFF.

The V call is TRBV29-1, the J call TRBJ2-2; tentatively, D is TRBD2 (6 bases). Germline CDR1 is SQVTM and CDR2 is ANQGSEA. The CDR3 has 12 amino acids. The ends were cut back, 7 bases at V and 5 bases at J, with 11 bases in the middle. The DNA for the CDR3 is TGCAGCGCCCCGGGGGATACCGGGGAGCTGTTTTTT. Protein product: CSAPGDTGELFF.

The J gene is TRBJ2-1, the V gene TRBV24-1; TRBD1 is a possible D gene (6 bases). The V gene's germline CDR1 is KGHDR and CDR2 SFDVKD. CDR3 length: 14 residues. V lost 4 bases, J lost 2 bases, and 8 bases lay in between. CDR3: CATSDRGAYNEQFF. The CDR3 region has the DNA TGTGCCACCAGTGACAGGGGAGCCTACAATGAGCAGTTCTTC.

This clone was observed a handful of times. V is TRBV18 and J is TRBJ1-6; a possible D gene is TRBD1 (5 bases). The CDR3 sequence is 15 residues long. V lost 5 bases and J 5 bases, leaving 13 bases between the germline ends. The germline gives CDR1 KGHSH, CDR2 LQKENI. The CDR3 loop reads CASSSLAGDNSPLHF. CDR3 nucleotides: TGTGCCAGCTCATCCCTCGCGGGGGATAATTCACCCCTCCACTTT.

This clone came up once. The gene calls are TRBV6-5 and TRBJ2-3, with unresolved D. CDR3 size: 16 residues. Per the germline V gene, CDR1 is MNHEY and CDR2 is SVGAGI. V lost 2 bases to trimming and J lost 0 bases, with 12 bases between them. The CDR3 DNA is TGTGCCAGCAGTTACGCGTTAGGACGAAGCACAGATACGCAGTATTTT. Translation: CASSYALGRSTDTQYF.

The chain carries TRBV11-1 and TRBJ1-6; no firm D call. CDR1 and CDR2 (germline): SGHAT, FQDESV (reference sequence). The CDR3 runs 15 residues. The V end lost 3 bases, the J end lost 7 bases, and 13 bases lay between the germline ends. CDR3 sequence reads: CASSLWQTGNSPLHF. The CDR3 coding sequence is TGTGCCAGCAGCTTGTGGCAGACGGGGAATTCACCCCTCCACTTT.

The chain links TRBV9 to TRBJ2-7; the D gene is possibly TRBD1 (6 bases). The CDR3 runs to 14 residues. V lost 2 bases, J lost 7 bases, and 16 bases lay in between. CDR1 is SGDLS and CDR2 is YYNGEE in the germline V gene. DNA of the CDR3: TGTGCCAGCAGCGTGGGGACACAGGTGGGGGAGCAGTACTTC. Encoded protein: CASSVGTQVGEQYF.

The chain recombines TRBV6-2 or TRBV6-3 with TRBJ1-4; 7 bases align to TRBD1. From germline, CDR1 is MNHEY and CDR2 SVGEGT. V trimming: 4 bases; J trimming: 7 bases; junction bases outside the gene matches: 6. CDR3 length: 14 amino acids. CDR3 region: CASSSEGGTEKLFF. The CDR3 nucleotides read TGTGCCAGCAGTTCAGAAGGGGGCACTGAAAAACTGTTTTTT.

The chain's CDR3 is CASSLVVPGGSYNSPLHF. The DNA for the CDR3 is TGTGCCAGCAGCTTAGTAGTTCCAGGGGGGTCCTATAATTCACCCCTCCACTTT. The chain recombines TRBV7-2 with TRBJ1-6, with 7 bases that match TRBD1. Germline CDR1 reads SGHTA; CDR2 reads FQGNSA. The CDR3 is 18 amino acids. V lost 1 base to trimming and J lost 1 base; unmatched junction nucleotides: 7.

The genes are TRBV5-1 and TRBJ2-5; D could derive from TRBD1 or TRBD2 (5 bases each). V was shortened by 1 base and J by 2 bases, with 9 bases between the two germline ends. The germline gives CDR1 SGHRS, CDR2 YFSETQ. This CDR3 is built from 14 residues. The CDR3 region has the DNA TGCGCCAGCAGCTTGTCAGGGACGCAAGAGACCCAGTACTTC. Its translation is CASSLSGTQETQYF. The full variable domain, with the rest looked up from reference TRBV5-1 and TRBJ2-5, is KAGVTQTPRYLIKTRGQQVTLSCSPISGHRSVSWYQQTPGQGLQFLFEYFSETQRNKGNFPGRFSGRQFSNSRSEMNVSTLELGDSALYLCASSLSGTQETQYFGPGTRLLVL.

The rearrangement links TRBV5-1 to TRBJ2-2; perhaps TRBD2 as D (5 bases). Trimming cost V 2 bases and J 4 bases, with 9 bases left between them. Germline V gene data show CDR1 as SGHRS and CDR2 as YFSETQ. CDR3 length: 14 residues. CDR3 coding DNA: TGCGCCAGCAGCTTCGGAGGCGGCACCGGGGAGCTGTTTTTT. As protein: CASSFGGGTGELFF.

The J gene is TRBJ1-1, the V gene TRBV20-1, with D possibly matching TRBD1 (6 bases). V dropped 3 bases and J dropped 1 base, with 12 bases sitting between them. Per germline, CDR1 DFQATT and CDR2 SNEGSKA (reference sequence). This CDR3 has 14 amino acids. The CDR3 coding sequence is TGCAGTGCTAGTCAAATACAGGGGAACACTGAAGCTTTCTTT. Encoded protein: CSASQIQGNTEAFF.

The chain combines TRBV6-5 with TRBJ1-4; possibly TRBD1 for D (6 bases). CDR1 MNHEY and CDR2 SVGAGI come from the germline V gene. V shed 8 bases and J shed 8 bases, with 15 bases lying between them. This CDR3 region has 13 residues. The CDR3 bases are TGTGCCAGCTTTTCCACAGGGAGCGAAAAACTGTTTTTT. It yields the protein CASFSTGSEKLFF.

CDR3 protein: CASSIRTTDTGNTIYF. CDR3 coding DNA: TGTGCCAGTAGTATACGGACGACGGATACTGGAAACACCATATATTTT. The genes are TRBV19 and TRBJ1-3; D unclear. Germline CDR1 is LNHDA and CDR2 is SQIVND (reference sequence). This CDR3 has 16 amino acids. V lost 2 bases to trimming and J lost 2 bases, with 13 bases between them.